Listed here is a single TCR beta chain. These data originate in a study of OX40 agonist ivuxolimab in advanced cancers. The wider study: Of the patients, three showed partial responses, one with hepatocellular carcinoma and two with cutaneous melanoma.

The method was immunoSEQ multiplex PCR; TCRdb's version includes in-frame clones alone and lacks a portion of them. The data contain 55,000 to 75,000 clones, approximately 80% of them singletons. Looked up from germline, CDR1 is SGHRS and CDR2 is YFSETQ. V dropped 0 bases and J dropped 5 bases, with 11 bases sitting between them. CDR3 length: 14 amino acids. The sequences come from CD4+ or CD8+ T cells sorted from blood, collected in a trial of the OX40 agonist ivuxolimab. The receptor was isolated from an adult with an advanced solid tumor such as melanoma, head and neck, liver or kidney cancer. The chain uses TRBV5-1 and TRBJ2-5; D gene unclear. The CDR3 protein is CASSLAGGRETQYF. CDR3 DNA sequence: TGCGCCAGCAGCTTGGCGGGTGGTAGGGAGACCCAGTACTTC. Complete variable domain (other parts from reference TRBV5-1 and TRBJ2-5): KAGVTQTPRYLIKTRGQQVTLSCSPISGHRSVSWYQQTPGQGLQFLFEYFSETQRNKGNFPGRFSGRQFSNSRSEMNVSTLELGDSALYLCASSLAGGRETQYFGPGTRLLVL.